The rows below give T cell receptor beta chains drawn from one sample of a study of PD-1 blockade in classical Hodgkin lymphoma. Data came from immunoSEQ multiplex PCR; TCRdb stores just in-frame clones and leaves some out. Altogether 65,000 to 95,000 clones are present, around 90% being singletons, with the ten largest covering about 20%. Source: peripheral blood mononuclear cells (PBMCs), taken at baseline. All receptors come from a human donor with classical Hodgkin lymphoma. The CDR3 runs from the conserved cysteine through the conserved F or W. D genes are given only for firm matches. Clone size, where shown, is once, few, many, or a class for clones that have expanded.

.	TRBJ2-1	TRBV7-2	.	TGTGCCAGCAGCTACCGCAATGAGCAGTTCTTC	CASSYRNEQFF
.	TRBJ2-5	TRBV5-1	.	TGCGCCAGCAGCTTGGCCCTCGCTGAGACCCAGTACTTC	CASSLALAETQYF
.	TRBJ2-1	TRBV29-1	.	TGCAGCGTCATGGCGATGTTTGCGAATGAGCAGTTCTTC	CSVMAMFANEQFF
once	TRBJ1-6	TRBV10-3	.	TGTGCCATCAGTGACGGGACGTGGGGTTCACCCCTCCACTTT	CAISDGTWGSPLHF
.	TRBJ1-2	TRBV6-1	.	TGTGCCAGCAGTGAATCGGGATTCTATGGCTACACCTTC	CASSESGFYGYTF
.	TRBJ2-3	TRBV4-1	TRBD2	TGCGCCAGCAGCCAGAAGACTAGCGGGACTAGCACAGATACGCAGTATTTT	CASSQKTSGTSTDTQYF
.	TRBJ1-2	TRBV6-1	.	TGTGCCAGCAGTGAAGCGGGAGGCTACACCTTC	CASSEAGGYTF
.	TRBJ2-7	TRBV6-5	.	TGTGCCAGCACTCTCCATCGCCTTAGTAGGAGCGAGCAGTACTTC	CASTLHRLSRSEQYF
.	TRBJ1-2	TRBV7-9	.	TGTGCCAGCAGCCTTGGACGGAACTATGGCTACACCTTC	CASSLGRNYGYTF
.	TRBJ2-5	TRBV11-2	.	TGTGCCAGCAGCTTAGGGAGAGAAGGGACCCAGTACTTC	CASSLGREGTQYF
.	TRBJ2-4	TRBV5-1	TRBD1	TGCGCCAGCAGCTTGGCAGGGGGCGCGGGAGCCAAAAACATTCAGTACTTC	CASSLAGGAGAKNIQYF
few	TRBJ2-2	TRBV18	.	TGTGCCAGCTCACCACGGTCAACATACACCGGGGAGCTGTTTTTT	CASSPRSTYTGELFF
.	TRBJ1-1	TRBV6-5	TRBD1	TGTGCCAGCAGCCGGACAGGGAACACTGAAGCTTTCTTT	CASSRTGNTEAFF
.	TRBJ2-6	TRBV19	.	TGTGCCAGTAGTATTGGGGGGCGGACTGGGGCCAACGTCCTGACTTTC	CASSIGGRTGANVLTF
once	TRBJ1-3	TRBV11-3	.	TGTGCCAGCAGCTTTGGGGGCTCTGGAAACACCATATATTTT	CASSFGGSGNTIYF
.	TRBJ2-7	TRBV5-8	.	TGTGCCAGCAGCTCAGACATCGGATTCTCCTACGAGCAGTACTTC	CASSSDIGFSYEQYF
.	TRBJ2-1	TRBV6-5	TRBD1	TGTGCCAGCAGTTACTCGAGGGGGCGAGACAATGAGCAGTTCTTC	CASSYSRGRDNEQFF
.	TRBJ1-2	TRBV19	TRBD1	TGTGCCAGTTCGCGTTGGGACAGGGGGCACGGCTACACCTTC	CASSRWDRGHGYTF
.	TRBJ2-1	TRBV5-8	TRBD2	TGTGCCAGCAGCCGGTTGCGGGGGTACAATGAGCAGTTCTTC	CASSRLRGYNEQFF